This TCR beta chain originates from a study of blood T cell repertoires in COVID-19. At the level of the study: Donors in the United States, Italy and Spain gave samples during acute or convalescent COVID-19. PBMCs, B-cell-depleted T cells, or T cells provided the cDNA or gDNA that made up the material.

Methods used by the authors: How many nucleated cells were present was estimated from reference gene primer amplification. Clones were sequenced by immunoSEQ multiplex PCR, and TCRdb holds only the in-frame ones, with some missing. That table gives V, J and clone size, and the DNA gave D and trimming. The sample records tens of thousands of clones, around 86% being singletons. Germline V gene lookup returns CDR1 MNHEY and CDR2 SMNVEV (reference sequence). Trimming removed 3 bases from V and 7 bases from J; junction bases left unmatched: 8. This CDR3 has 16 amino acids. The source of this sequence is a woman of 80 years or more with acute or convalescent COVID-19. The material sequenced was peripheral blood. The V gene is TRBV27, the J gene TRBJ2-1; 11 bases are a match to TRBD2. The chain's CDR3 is CASSFLAGGLGNEQFF. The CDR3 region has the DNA TGTGCCAGCAGTTTCTTAGCGGGGGGGCTAGGAAATGAGCAGTTCTTC.